A selection of T cell receptor beta chains follows, all from one sample in a study of blood T cell repertoires in COVID-19. The repertoire was sequenced with immunoSEQ multiplex PCR; TCRdb's copy has only in-frame clones and lacks some. The sample contains 150,000 or so clones, around 80% of which appear only once. The source material was peripheral blood. The receptors come from a man in his sixties with active or convalescent COVID-19. CDR3s include the opening cysteine and the closing phenylalanine or tryptophan. The D gene is left open where the match is weak. Expanded clones are given a class, and other clones once, few, many or no size at all.

.	TRBV5-1	TRBJ1-2	.	TGCGCCAGCAGCTTGACAGGCCAGGGAGGAAGCTACACCTTC	CASSLTGQGGSYTF
.	TRBV11-2	TRBJ2-5	.	TGTGCCAGCAGCTCGCGGGGCGCGGAGACCCAGTACTTC	CASSSRGAETQYF
.	TRBV11-2	TRBJ2-7	.	TGTGCCAGCAGCTCATTAGGGGGTCGAAGCTCCTACGAGCAGTACTTC	CASSSLGGRSSYEQYF
.	TRBV10-3	TRBJ2-7	.	TGTGCCATCAGTGAGGACGGAAGGCAGGGTTCCTACGAGCAGTACTTC	CAISEDGRQGSYEQYF
.	TRBV28	TRBJ1-1	.	TGTGCCAGCAGCCGCAGGGTTGGGATCACTGAAGCTTTCTTT	CASSRRVGITEAFF
.	TRBV9	TRBJ2-7	TRBD2	TGTGCCAGCAGCATAGGGACTAGCGGGAACTACGAGCAGTACTTC	CASSIGTSGNYEQYF
.	TRBV18	TRBJ1-4	TRBD1	TGTGCCAGCTCACCTACAGGGGGTGATAATGAAAAACTGTTTTTT	CASSPTGGDNEKLFF
.	TRBV6-5	TRBJ1-1	.	TGTGCCAGCAGTTATTTGAGAGGTGAAGCTTTCTTT	CASSYLRGEAFF
.	TRBV11-2	TRBJ2-7	.	TGTGCCAGCTGTCCCGGCACAGATTGTTACGAGCAGTACTTC	CASCPGTDCYEQYF
.	TRBV18	TRBJ1-4	.	TGTGCCAGCTCACCTAGGGGAACTAATGAAAAACTGTTTTTT	CASSPRGTNEKLFF
.	TRBV3-1/TRBV3-2	TRBJ1-3	.	TGTGCCAGCAGCCAAGATCACGCGAGGGACTTGGGTGGAAACACCATATATTTT	CASSQDHARDLGGNTIYF
.	TRBV19	TRBJ2-6	TRBD1	TGTGCCAGTAGCCTCCGGACAGGCTCTGGGGCCAACGTCCTGACTTTC	CASSLRTGSGANVLTF
.	TRBV9	TRBJ1-4	.	TGTGCCAGCAGCCCCCGCGGGTACGGCGAAAAACTGTTTTTT	CASSPRGYGEKLFF
many	TRBV7-2	TRBJ1-1	.	TGTGCCAGCAGCGGTCAAGCGAACACTGAAGCTTTCTTT	CASSGQANTEAFF
.	TRBV20-1	TRBJ2-5	TRBD2	TGCAGTGCTAGTCTAGTAGCGGGGGCCCAAGAGACCCAGTACTTC	CSASLVAGAQETQYF
.	TRBV7-9	TRBJ2-7	.	TGTGCCAGCAGCCCGCGGGACTACGAGCAGTACTTC	CASSPRDYEQYF
.	TRBV3-1/TRBV3-2	TRBJ1-1	.	TGTGCCAGCAGCCAGATGGGGGCTGGGAACACTGAAGCTTTCTTT	CASSQMGAGNTEAFF
.	TRBV25-1	TRBJ2-3	TRBD2	TGTGCCAGCAGTGCAGGGACTAGCGGGAGATTAGATACGCAGTATTTT	CASSAGTSGRLDTQYF
.	TRBV24-1	TRBJ2-3	.	TGTGCCACCAGTGATTCGAGCACAGATACGCAGTATTTT	CATSDSSTDTQYF
once	TRBV18	TRBJ1-2	.	TGTGCCAGCTCAATTGACAGGTCTTATGGCTACACCTTC	CASSIDRSYGYTF
.	TRBV7-6	TRBJ2-2	TRBD2	TGTGCCAGCAGCTGGACTAGCGGGGGGGCGAACACCGGGGAGCTGTTTTTT	CASSWTSGGANTGELFF
.	TRBV6-1	TRBJ1-5	.	TGTGCCAGCAGTGAAGCCCGGACGGGAAATCAGCCCCAGCATTTT	CASSEARTGNQPQHF
once	TRBV2	TRBJ2-5	.	TGTGCCAGCAGTGAAAGGGGCCGAAGCCAAGAGACCCAGTACTTC	CASSERGRSQETQYF
.	TRBV10-1	TRBJ1-2	TRBD1	TGCGCCAGCAGGGGGACAGGGCAACACTATGGCTACACCTTC	CASRGTGQHYGYTF
.	TRBV5-8	TRBJ1-1	.	TGTGCCAGCAGCTTCGACAGAATGAACACTGAAGCTTTCTTT	CASSFDRMNTEAFF
.	TRBV10-2	TRBJ2-1	TRBD2	TGCGCCAGCGCCCGGACTAGCGGACCCCGGGATGAGCAGTTCTTC	CASARTSGPRDEQFF
.	TRBV5-6	TRBJ1-1	.	TGTGCCAGCAGCTTGCTTTCAGGGAAGATGAACACTGAAGCTTTCTTT	CASSLLSGKMNTEAFF
.	TRBV5-1	TRBJ2-7	TRBD1	TGCGCCAGCAGCTCCCGACAGGGCTACGAGCAGTACTTC	CASSSRQGYEQYF
.	TRBV2	TRBJ1-2	.	TGTGCCAGCAGTTTGGGGGCTGGCTACACCTTC	CASSLGAGYTF
.	TRBV28	TRBJ1-1	.	TGTGCCAGCAGTCCCCCTCTGGGTATGAGGACTGAAGCTTTCTTT	CASSPPLGMRTEAFF
few	TRBV7-2	TRBJ1-5	.	TGTGCCAGCAGCTCCGACAGAAATCAGCCCCAGCATTTT	CASSSDRNQPQHF
.	TRBV6-1	TRBJ1-2	.	TGTGCCAGCAGTGAAGGAGGGCACCCAAACCTCTATGGCTACACCTTC	CASSEGGHPNLYGYTF
many	TRBV9	TRBJ1-5	TRBD1	TGTGCCAGCAGCGTAGGACAGGGATTCAATCAGCCCCAGCATTTT	CASSVGQGFNQPQHF
.	TRBV11-3	TRBJ1-6	.	TGTGCCAGCAGCTTAGGTTCGAAAGGGAGGATTCGTTCACCCCTCCACTTT	CASSLGSKGRIRSPLHF
.	TRBV4-1	TRBJ2-2	TRBD1	TGCGCCAGCAGCCAAGCCCTCGACAGGGTGAACACCGGGGAGCTGTTTTTT	CASSQALDRVNTGELFF
.	TRBV10-3	TRBJ1-6	TRBD1	TGTGCCATCGGCCGGGACAGGGACTCACCCCTCCACTTT	CAIGRDRDSPLHF
.	TRBV5-1	TRBJ2-5	TRBD1	TGCGCCAGCAGCCCAGGACAGGGGGCCGCGGAGACCCAGTACTTC	CASSPGQGAAETQYF